What follows is one T cell receptor beta chain and its context. This sample was taken from a study of T cell changes during pregnancy in multiple sclerosis. Data came from immunoSEQ multiplex PCR; TCRdb stores just in-frame clones and leaves some out. In the table there are more than 85,000 clones, roughly 93% of which are singletons. The TCR was taken from a female donor in good health, enrolled as a control in a pregnancy study. This material consisted of peripheral blood, taken in the third trimester of pregnancy.

CDR3 sequence: CASSPGTRGTGELFF. The CDR3 DNA follows: TGTGCCAGCAGTCCCGGGACTAGGGGCACCGGGGAGCTGTTTTTT. The genes are TRBV6-1 and TRBJ2-2; 8 nucleotides align to TRBD2. The V gene end was trimmed by 5 bases and the J gene end by 4 bases; junction bases not matched to a gene: 6. CDR3 length: 15 residues. Germline assignment: CDR1 MNHNS and CDR2 SASEGT.